Listed below are T cell receptor beta chains from one sample, sequenced in a study of identical twins. TCRdb re-derived calls from the 5' RACE reads in MiXCR, one entry per CDR3 protein. The sample holds around 530,000 distinct CDR3 sequences, roughly 15% seen once. This sample also appeared in a second study, on yellow fever vaccine responses in identical twins.

The sequencing input was CD4+ T cells sorted from blood. The receptors were sampled from a woman aged 18-29 years in good health. The conserved cysteine and the conserved F or W are not part of the CDR3 here. Clone sizes are given selectively: once, few, many, or a class where the clone is expanded.

CDR3 protein,clone size,J gene,V gene
ATSDGGAPHNEQF,NA,TRBJ2-1,TRBV24-1
ASSLGGQGQPQH,NA,TRBJ1-5,TRBV7-6
ASSHGGSETDTQY,few,TRBJ2-3,TRBV4-2
ASSFDPRGLRPGGELF,NA,TRBJ2-2,TRBV12-3/TRBV12-4
ATSDSDRVDTEAF,few,TRBJ1-1,TRBV24-1
ASSQVQGRGYGYT,NA,TRBJ1-2,TRBV4-1
AISESTTVGTGVYNEQF,NA,TRBJ2-1,TRBV10-3
ASGLNVSPLH,NA,TRBJ1-6,TRBV12-5
ASSLGQGSEAF,NA,TRBJ1-1,TRBV5-1
ASSSGDTFSYEQY,few,TRBJ2-7,TRBV28
ASSLDPRPYEQF,NA,TRBJ2-1,TRBV7-2
SGTWGQGTSNEQF,many,TRBJ2-1,TRBV29-1
SAYGGGTDTQY,NA,TRBJ2-3,TRBV20-1
ASSFLGGPYEQF,few,TRBJ2-1,TRBV7-9
SVQTSGGEGDTQY,few,TRBJ2-3,TRBV29-1
ASSGAYGTAGNEQF,few,TRBJ2-1,TRBV18
AIRGQGDSYNEQF,few,TRBJ2-1,TRBV10-3
SAEPGLAGFRTGELF,NA,TRBJ2-2,TRBV20-1
ASAWGTGVNQPQH,NA,TRBJ1-5,TRBV7-9
ASSSGGQSGNIQY,NA,TRBJ2-4,TRBV7-2
ASSFEGRHQPQH,many,TRBJ1-5,TRBV12-3/TRBV12-4
ASSYLAGSTGELF,NA,TRBJ2-2,TRBV6-5